The 31 T cell receptor beta chains given below trace back to one sample, sequenced in a study of T cell repertoires in cytomegalovirus infection. A single record per CDR3 protein comes from TCRdb applying MiXCR to the reads. Of about 460,000 distinct CDR3 sequences listed, roughly 10% were seen once; the top ten hold 9.5% to 13%. Sequenced material: PBMCs. Every receptor here comes from a human donor in good health (CMV status not recorded). Some clones in this sample may be carry-over from other donors' samples.

This clonotype was detected many times. The V call is TRBV12-3 or TRBV12-4, the J call TRBJ2-1; D possibly corresponds to TRBD2 (6 bases). V lost 3 bases to trimming and J lost 0 bases, with 12 bases between them. There are 16 residues in the CDR3. The CDR3: CASSLGGWSSYNEQFF. DNA of the CDR3: TGTGCCAGCAGTTTGGGAGGTTGGAGCTCCTACAATGAGCAGTTCTTC.

This clonotype has only a few counts. The J gene is TRBJ2-3, the V gene TRBV12-3 or TRBV12-4; tentative D call: TRBD1 (5 bases). The V end was cut by 2 bases, the J end by 1 base, with 13 bases between. CDR3 length equals 16 residues. CDR3: CASSLYYRPRTDTQYF. CDR3 nucleotides: TGTGCCAGCAGTTTATATTACAGGCCCCGCACAGATACGCAGTATTTT.

The chain combines TRBV19 with TRBJ2-1; possibly TRBD1 or TRBD2 for D (7 bases each). V lost 3 bases and J 6 bases, leaving 12 bases between the germline ends. The CDR3 contains 14 residues. Germline V gene lookup returns CDR1 LNHDA and CDR2 SQIVND (reference sequence). The chain's CDR3 is CASSIQGEGNEQFF. CDR3 nucleotides: TGTGCCAGTAGTATCCAGGGGGAGGGCAATGAGCAGTTCTTC. Using reference TRBV19 and TRBJ2-1 for the parts outside the CDR3, the full variable domain is DGGITQSPKYLFRKEGQNVTLSCEQNLNHDAMYWYRQDPGQGLRLIYYSQIVNDFQKGDIAEGYSVSREKKESFPLTVTSAQKNPTAFYLCASSIQGEGNEQFFGPGTRLTVL.

The V gene is TRBV6-2 or TRBV6-3, the J gene TRBJ2-1; TRBD2 matches at 13 bases. V was clipped by 4 bases and J by 1 base; unmatched bases: 4. The V gene's germline CDR1 is MNHEY and CDR2 SVGEGT. The CDR3 contains 17 residues. Here the CDR3 reads CASSFGLAGVSYNEQFF. Here the CDR3 DNA reads TGTGCCAGCAGTTTCGGACTAGCGGGAGTTTCCTACAATGAGCAGTTCTTC.

Worth noting for this clonotype: This may arise from a read error, as a much more abundant clone is one base away. The V gene is TRBV20-1, the J gene TRBJ1-2, with D perhaps TRBD1 (5 bases). The V and J ends lost 0 bases and 4 bases respectively, with 15 bases between them. Germline lookup yields CDR1 DFQATT and CDR2 SNEGSKA (reference sequence). The CDR3 extends over 15 amino acids. The CDR3 DNA reads as TGCAGTGCTAGAGAGAAGGGGACCACCCTCTATGGCTACACCTTC. It is translated as CSAREKGTTLYGYTF.

This clonotype was observed many times. The rearrangement uses TRBV11-3 and TRBJ1-2; no clear D. The CDR3 is made up of 10 amino acids. Germline CDR1 SGHNT, CDR2 YENEEA. V was cut by 9 bases and J by 4 bases, with 6 bases left in between. The CDR3 region is CARHIYGYTF. CDR3 sequence (DNA): TGTGCCAGACATATCTATGGCTACACCTTC. Full variable domain (missing parts from reference TRBV11-3 and TRBJ1-2): EAGVVQSPRYKIIEKKQPVAFWCNPISGHNTLYWYLQNLGQGPELLIRYENEEAVDDSQLPKDRFSAERLKGVDSTLKIQPAELGDSAVYLCARHIYGYTFGSGTRLTVV.

This chain uses TRBV3-1 with TRBJ1-3; D may be TRBD1 (5 bases). This CDR3 comprises 16 residues. CDR1 is LGHDT and CDR2 is YNNKEL in the germline V gene (reference sequence). The germline V and J ends were trimmed by 4 bases and 0 bases, with 13 bases remaining between them. CDR3 loop: CASSRGTVSSGNTIYF. The CDR3 DNA reads TGTGCCAGCAGCCGTGGGACGGTGAGCTCTGGAAACACCATATATTTT.

In this sample, this clonotype turned up a few times. The chain has TRBV20-1 and TRBJ1-6; no clear D gene. CDR3 size: 16 residues. Germline loops: CDR1 DFQATT, CDR2 SNEGSKA (reference sequence). V lost 8 bases, J lost 2 bases, and 19 bases lay in between. Here the CDR3 DNA reads TGCAGTTCCCGGAAAGAGCCCTATACCTATAATTCACCCCTCCACTTT. It yields the protein CSSRKEPYTYNSPLHF.

This chain connects TRBV7-9 to TRBJ2-3; either TRBD1 or TRBD2 may fit D (5 bases each). The CDR3 runs to 14 residues. Trimming stripped 5 bases from V and 0 bases from J, with 9 bases between. Germline loops: CDR1 SEHNR, CDR2 FQNEAQ (reference sequence). The CDR3 DNA reads TGTGCCAGCAGCATCGGGGACAGCACAGATACGCAGTATTTT. It translates to CASSIGDSTDTQYF.

This clonotype was counted many times. The chain employs TRBV28 and TRBJ1-2; 10 nucleotides line up with TRBD1. The CDR3 is 18 residues long. CDR1 and CDR2 from the germline V gene are MDHEN and SYDVKM. J was trimmed by 8 bases and V by 5 bases; bases with no gene match: 20. The CDR3 here is CASSQFRVRDRGHPGYTF. The CDR3 DNA is TGTGCCAGCAGTCAATTCAGAGTCCGGGACAGGGGACACCCCGGCTACACCTTC.

This clonotype was detected a few times. V and J are TRBV19 and TRBJ1-1; D is unresolved. Germline CDR1 and CDR2: LNHDA and SQIVND (reference sequence). Trimming took off 6 bases at V and 1 base at J, with 9 bases between the two ends. The CDR3 loop spans 13 amino acids. The DNA for the CDR3 is TGTGCCAGTAGATTTTATAGGAACACTGAAGCTTTCTTT. This sequence encodes CASRFYRNTEAFF.

The table lists this clonotype with many counts. J is TRBJ1-2 and V is TRBV5-1; no definite D call. Germline V gene lookup returns CDR1 SGHRS and CDR2 YFSETQ. This CDR3 region has 15 residues. Trimming removed 0 bases at V and 2 bases at J, with 11 bases between. CDR3: CASSLVGRKNYGYTF. The CDR3, as DNA: TGCGCCAGCAGCTTGGTCGGACGGAAAAACTATGGCTACACCTTC.

This clonotype was counted many times. V gene TRBV20-1 combines with J gene TRBJ1-5; D gene ambiguous. Looked up from germline, CDR1 is DFQATT and CDR2 is SNEGSKA (reference sequence). The CDR3 is made up of 14 amino acids. V shed 3 bases and J shed 0 bases, with 9 bases lying between them. The DNA of the CDR3 is TGCAGTGCTAGGGACTTGAGTAGCAATCAGCCCCAGCATTTT. Its protein product is CSARDLSSNQPQHF.

This clonotype was detected many times. V gene TRBV7-8 combines with J gene TRBJ2-2; 9 positions agree with TRBD1. CDR3 length: 15 amino acids. The V and J ends lost 7 bases and 7 bases, in that order; junction bases with no gene match: 10. CDR1 is SGHVS and CDR2 is FQNEAQ in the germline V gene. CDR3 sequence: CASTLTGGDIGELFF. Written as DNA, the CDR3 is TGTGCCAGCACGTTAACAGGGGGCGATATCGGGGAGCTGTTTTTT.

This clonotype was observed at least ten times. The gene calls are TRBV14 and TRBJ2-1; TRBD1 is a possible D gene (6 bases). This CDR3 is 17 amino acids long. Germline values: CDR1 SGHDN, CDR2 FVKESK. The V and J ends lost 4 bases and 3 bases respectively, with 19 bases between them. The CDR3 DNA reads as TGTGCCAGCAGCCCCGATACAGGGCTAGTTCTCTACAATGAGCAGTTCTTC. It specifies CASSPDTGLVLYNEQFF.

At least ten counts were recorded for this clonotype. This chain joins TRBV7-7 and TRBJ2-3; 9 bases align to TRBD2. The J segment lost 3 bases and the V segment lost 3 bases, leaving 1 base of the junction unmatched. Germline V gene data show CDR1 as SSHAT and CDR2 as FNYEAQ (reference sequence). The CDR3 sequence is 14 residues long. CDR3 amino acids: CASSFSGGTDTQYF. In nucleotides, the CDR3 is TGTGCCAGCAGCTTCAGCGGGGGGACAGATACGCAGTATTTT.

This chain joins TRBV10-2 and TRBJ1-2, with D perhaps TRBD1 (6 bases). CDR1 and CDR2 (germline): WSHSY, SAAADI. The CDR3 contains 14 residues. The V gene lost 6 bases and the J gene lost 7 bases, with 18 bases spanning the gap. In DNA, the CDR3 is TGCGCCAGCAGCAAGCGGGGGCTCCTGGGTGGCTACACCTTC. This codes for CASSKRGLLGGYTF.

This clonotype has a count of ten or more. This chain joins TRBV4-2 and TRBJ2-6; D not certain. Between the trimmed V and J ends, which lost 0 bases and 1 base, there was a span of 7 bases. Germline CDR1 reads LGHNA; CDR2 reads YNFKEQ. This CDR3 comprises 16 residues. In DNA form, the CDR3 reads TGTGCCAGCAGCCAAGATAAAGGGTCTGGGGCCAACGTCCTGACTTTC. Its translation is CASSQDKGSGANVLTF.

This clonotype occurred many times. This chain's CDR3 is CASSQDQTSDSYEQYF. The DNA of the CDR3 is TGTGCCAGCAGCCAAGATCAAACTAGCGACTCCTACGAGCAGTACTTC. The rearrangement uses TRBV4-2 and TRBJ2-7, with 7 bases identical to TRBD2. The CDR3 spans 16 residues. The germline gives CDR1 LGHNA, CDR2 YNFKEQ. After removal of 0 bases from V and 0 bases from J, the junction contained 5 bases not matched to a gene.

The sample holds many counts of this clonotype. The chain couples TRBV4-1 to TRBJ1-1; weak D call: TRBD1 (5 bases). The CDR3 length is 14 residues. Germline CDR1 reads MGHRA; CDR2 reads YSYEKL. The ends were cut back, 4 bases at V and 0 bases at J, with 9 bases in the middle. The CDR3 loop is CASSRNRLNTEAFF. CDR3 DNA sequence: TGCGCCAGCAGCCGTAACAGGTTGAACACTGAAGCTTTCTTT.

This clonotype was recorded at least ten times. CDR3 in DNA: TGTGCCAGCAGCCAGGGCGGAAGGCGAGCTAATGAAAAACTGTTTTTT. Encoded protein: CASSQGGRRANEKLFF. The chain carries TRBV4-2 and TRBJ1-4; D gene unclear. CDR3 size: 16 residues. Trimming took 3 bases from V and 3 from J, leaving 14 bases between them. The germline CDR1 and CDR2 sequences are LGHNA and YNFKEQ.

This chain uses TRBV5-1 with TRBJ1-5, with 8 bases lining up with TRBD1. From germline, CDR1 is SGHRS and CDR2 YFSETQ. The CDR3 length is 14 residues. The trim removed 4 bases at V and 7 bases at J, leaving 7 bases unmatched. CDR3 nucleotide sequence: TGCGCCAGCAGCCCGGGGACAGGCGAGCAGCCCCAGCATTTT. It translates to CASSPGTGEQPQHF.

This clonotype was recorded many times. The gene calls are TRBV11-2 and TRBJ2-7; tentatively, D is TRBD1 (5 bases). Germline lookup yields CDR1 SGHAT and CDR2 FQNNGV. The CDR3 is 15 amino acids. V was trimmed by 8 bases and J by 0 bases, leaving 17 bases between them. CDR3 in amino acids: CASQGIHRISYEQYF. The CDR3 nucleotides are TGTGCCAGCCAGGGTATCCACAGGATCTCCTACGAGCAGTACTTC.

This clonotype was observed a handful of times. The V gene is TRBV3-1, the J gene TRBJ2-7; D not certain. Trimming removed 8 bases at V and 0 bases at J, with 11 bases between. Looked up from germline, CDR1 is LGHDT and CDR2 is YNNKEL (reference sequence). CDR3 length: 13 amino acids. The CDR3 bases are TGTGCCAGCGCCCCCGGCACCTCCTACGAGCAGTACTTC. This encodes CASAPGTSYEQYF.

This clonotype has ten or more counts. The chain couples TRBV6-1 to TRBJ1-5; D is ambiguous. CDR3 size: 15 residues. Trimming took off 3 bases at V and 3 bases at J, with 12 bases between the two ends. The germline gives CDR1 MNHNS, CDR2 SASEGT. The DNA of the CDR3 is TGTGCCAGCAGTGAGTTTTGGGCCATCAATCAGCCCCAGCATTTT. Translating it yields CASSEFWAINQPQHF.

This clonotype was counted between two and nine times. The V gene is TRBV6-2 or TRBV6-3, the J gene TRBJ2-7; D might be TRBD2 (6 bases). CDR3 size: 16 residues. V was pared by 2 bases and J by 4 bases, with 18 bases between. Germline assignment: CDR1 MNHEY and CDR2 SVGEGT. The CDR3 DNA sequence: TGTGCCAGCAGTTACCCTTCGACTAGGTCCGGTTACGAGCAGTACTTC. It encodes CASSYPSTRSGYEQYF.

This clonotype was detected ten times or more. The V gene is TRBV7-8, the J gene TRBJ1-1; a possible D gene is TRBD1 (6 bases). From germline, CDR1 is SGHVS and CDR2 FQNEAQ. The CDR3 contains 13 residues. V shed 1 base and J shed 11 bases, with 14 bases lying between them. The CDR3 here is CASSLVITGRAFF. The CDR3 coding sequence is TGTGCCAGCAGCTTAGTCATAACAGGGCGCGCTTTCTTT.

This clonotype was counted at least ten times. V gene TRBV7-3 combines with J gene TRBJ2-1; perhaps TRBD1 as D (5 bases). Trimming removed 2 bases at V and 0 bases at J, with 11 bases between. Germline CDR1 is SGHTA and CDR2 is FQGTGA. The CDR3 consists of 16 residues. The CDR3 DNA sequence: TGTGCCAGCAGCTTACTGGGGCCGAGCTCCTACAATGAGCAGTTCTTC. Protein: CASSLLGPSSYNEQFF.

The genes are TRBV7-9 and TRBJ2-2; 10 bases line up with TRBD2. This CDR3 is 15 amino acids long. After removal of 1 base from V and 9 bases from J, the junction contained 5 bases not matched to a gene. Germline values: CDR1 SEHNR, CDR2 FQNEAQ (reference sequence). The CDR3 is CASSLGIAGGRELFF. The CDR3 DNA sequence: TGTGCCAGCAGCTTAGGAATAGCGGGAGGCCGGGAGCTGTTTTTT.

J is TRBJ2-2 and V is TRBV25-1; 7 bases fit TRBD2. Germline V lookup: CDR1 MGHDK, CDR2 SYGVNS. The CDR3 is made up of 14 amino acids. With V trimmed by 5 bases and J by 7 bases, 7 bases remained unmatched. The CDR3 DNA reads TGTGCCAGCAGTCCGGCGGGAGAAGGCGGGGAGCTGTTTTTT. As protein: CASSPAGEGGELFF.

This clonotype was picked up many times. V usage is TRBV6-1 and J usage is TRBJ1-5; the D is unclear. V was clipped by 4 bases and J by 0 bases, with 13 bases between them. Per the germline V gene, CDR1 is MNHNS and CDR2 is SASEGT. The CDR3 covers 16 residues. CDR3 amino acids: CASSGGSVYSNQPQHF. The CDR3 DNA sequence: TGTGCCAGCAGTGGAGGCTCCGTTTATAGCAATCAGCCCCAGCATTTT.